The following is a T cell receptor (beta chain) sequence with its context. Clones were read by immunoSEQ multiplex PCR, and TCRdb kept only the in-frame ones, dropping some. The repertoire holds roughly 1,800,000 clones, with 85% to 95% as singletons. Terminally differentiated effector memory CD45RA+ cells were excluded from the naive CD8 cells, which were CD45RO-negative and positively selected for CCR7. This sample was taken from a study of shared clonotypes between healthy human individuals. V lost 3 bases to trimming and J lost 1 base; unmatched junction nucleotides: 3. The CDR3 has 15 residues. From germline, CDR1 is MNHEY and CDR2 SMNVEV (reference sequence).

The sample consisted of naive CD8+ T cells sorted from blood. This TCR came from a man younger than 35 in good health. V and J are TRBV27 and TRBJ1-5; 7 bases are shared with TRBD1. CDR3 sequence (DNA): TGTGCCAGCAGTTTGACAGGGATAAGCAATCAGCCCCAGCATTTT. Translating it yields CASSLTGISNQPQHF.